A single sample is the source of the 20 T cell receptor beta chains below, sequenced in a study of blood T cells in healthy people across ages. Sample-barcoded 5' priming and a J-beta primer mix drove a second PCR of about 6 to 12 cycles. One entry per CDR3 protein results from TCRdb running MiXCR on the 5' RACE reads. The sample carries approximately 400,000 distinct CDR3 sequences, 45% to 60% recorded once. The sample consisted of blood. Receptor source: a man in his 60s in good health.

This clonotype has more than one count but fewer than ten. The J gene is TRBJ2-5, the V gene TRBV25-1; TRBD2 matches 7 bases. The J call may not be correct, given that the DNA end is closer to TRBJ2-7. Germline V gene data show CDR1 as MGHDK and CDR2 as SYGVNS. This CDR3 contains 13 residues. The CDR3 DNA sequence: TGTGCCAGCAGTGAGGGAGGGAGCGGCGAGCAGTACTTC. Translation: CASSEGGSGEQYF.

The chain joins TRBV12-3 or TRBV12-4 to TRBJ1-2, with D perhaps matching TRBD1 (6 bases). V lost 6 bases and J lost 3, with 14 bases in between. CDR3 length: 14 residues. CDR3 residues: CASSLQGPDYGYTF. CDR3 nucleotides: TGTGCCAGCAGCTTACAGGGACCGGACTATGGCTACACCTTC.

A remark on this clonotype: A much larger clone differs by one base, so this may be a read error. The chain couples TRBV9 to TRBJ2-6; the match to TRBD2 covers 10 bases. The CDR3 extends over 17 amino acids. Germline V gene data show CDR1 as SGDLS and CDR2 as YYNGEE. CDR3 bases: TGTGTCAGCAGCGTAGGAAAGCGGGAGGGTGGGGCCAACGTCCTGACTTTC. It specifies CVSSVGKREGGANVLTF.

The V call is TRBV19, the J call TRBJ2-5; maybe TRBD2 (6 bases). The J call may be in error: the DNA end matches TRBJ2-7 better. This CDR3 has 15 amino acids. Germline V gene data show CDR1 as LNHDA and CDR2 as SQIVND (reference sequence). The CDR3 region is CASSSIGSTANEQYF. CDR3 sequence (DNA): TGTGCCAGTAGTTCGATCGGGAGTACGGCTAACGAGCAGTACTTC.

The CDR3 DNA reads as TGTGCCAGCAGCCCTAGTGCCCACATCGGTACAGAAAAACTGTTTTTT. Protein: CASSPSAHIGTEKLFF. The chain joins TRBV7-9 to TRBJ1-4; no firm D call. The CDR3 length is 16 residues. Germline V gives CDR1 SEHNR, CDR2 FQNEAQ (reference sequence). V was trimmed by 5 bases and J by 8 bases, leaving 21 bases between them.

The rearrangement links TRBV7-6 to TRBJ1-1, with 11 bases that match TRBD1. The CDR3 contains 15 residues. Trimming cost V 4 bases and J 4 bases; bases outside gene matches: 5. CDR1 is SGHVS and CDR2 is FNYEAQ in the germline V gene. The DNA of the CDR3 is TGTGCCAGCAGCTCGGACAGGGGGCTCCGCACTGAAGCTTTCTTT. Protein sequence: CASSSDRGLRTEAFF.

The CDR3 spells CSAVQPSHYNEQFF. As DNA, the CDR3 is TGCAGTGCTGTACAGCCGTCCCACTACAATGAGCAGTTCTTC. The chain carries TRBV20-1 and TRBJ2-1; D is ambiguous. V was clipped by 5 bases and J by 3 bases, with 14 bases between them. Germline V gene lookup returns CDR1 DFQATT and CDR2 SNEGSKA (reference sequence). This CDR3 has 14 residues.

A word on this clonotype: A much more abundant neighbour one base away suggests this may be a read error. The V and J genes are TRBV18 and TRBJ2-3; 8 nucleotides agree with TRBD2. The germline V gene has CDR1 KGHSH and CDR2 LQKENI. Germline trimming cut 6 bases from V and 4 bases from J; bases unmatched to any gene: 12. The CDR3 length is 16 residues. In DNA form, the CDR3 reads TGTGCCAGCTCTCCGAGGACTAGCAGGAGAGCAGATACGCAGTATTTT. This codes for CASSPRTSRRADTQYF. The complete variable domain, with remaining parts taken from reference TRBV18 and TRBJ2-3, reads NAGVMQNPRHLVRRRGQEARLRCSPMKGHSHVYWYRQLPEEGLKFMVYLQKENIIDESGMPKERFSAEFPKEGPSILRIQQVVRGDSAAYFCASSPRTSRRADTQYFGPGTRLTVL.

This clonotype occurred many times. This chain joins TRBV29-1 and TRBJ2-5; the D is unclear. The CDR3 is made up of 10 amino acids. CDR1 is SQVTM, CDR2 ANQGSEA, per germline. With 7 bases removed from V and 5 bases from J, the gap between germline ends came to 8 bases. The CDR3: CSGQQETQYF. DNA for the CDR3: TGCAGCGGGCAGCAGGAGACCCAGTACTTC.

CDR3 residues: CSALGLAGDRGDTQYF. Written as DNA, the CDR3 is TGCAGTGCCTTAGGACTAGCGGGGGACAGAGGAGATACGCAGTATTTT. The chain uses TRBV20-1 and TRBJ2-3, with 13 bases lining up with TRBD2. Germline V gene data show CDR1 as DFQATT and CDR2 as SNEGSKA (reference sequence). The CDR3 is 16 residues long. V trimming: 6 bases; J trimming: 5 bases; junction bases outside the gene matches: 11.

This chain links TRBV7-2 with TRBJ2-4, with D maybe TRBD2 (6 bases). This CDR3 comprises 15 residues. Germline lookup yields CDR1 SGHTA and CDR2 FQGNSA. V lost 1 base, J lost 13 bases, and 20 bases lay in between. The CDR3 loop is CASSLVGGASEEQYF. For the CDR3, the DNA is TGTGCCAGCAGCTTAGTTGGCGGGGCCAGTGAGGAGCAGTACTTC.

This clonotype was seen only once. The rearrangement uses TRBV5-1 and TRBJ2-7; TRBD1 matches at 9 bases. V trimming: 2 bases; J trimming: 5 bases; junction bases outside the gene matches: 11. The CDR3 runs 16 residues. CDR1 and CDR2 (germline): SGHRS, YFSETQ. Here the CDR3 reads CASSLKPGQGYDEQYF. The CDR3 region has the DNA TGCGCCAGCAGCTTAAAGCCGGGACAGGGTTACGACGAGCAGTACTTC.

There are many counts of this clonotype. V gene TRBV9 combines with J gene TRBJ2-3, with unresolved D. Deletions cut 3 bases from V and 6 bases from J, with 14 bases between. The germline V gene encodes CDR1 SGDLS and CDR2 YYNGEE. The CDR3 contains 14 residues. The CDR3 bases are TGTGCCAGCAGCGACGGAACACTCGACGATACGCAGTATTTT. The encoded protein is CASSDGTLDDTQYF.

This rearrangement joins TRBV7-6 to TRBJ1-6, with D maybe TRBD1 (5 bases). V shed 5 bases and J shed 0 bases, with 11 bases lying between them. This CDR3 has 16 residues. CDR1 is SGHVS, CDR2 FNYEAQ, per germline. DNA of the CDR3: TGTGCCAGCAGCGAACAGGCGAGCTCCTATAATTCACCCCTCCACTTT. It encodes CASSEQASSYNSPLHF.

The J gene is TRBJ2-3, the V gene TRBV7-6, with D tentatively TRBD2 (5 bases). The germline V gene encodes CDR1 SGHVS and CDR2 FNYEAQ. V was trimmed by 5 bases and J by 4 bases, leaving 10 bases between them. The CDR3 has 13 residues. The CDR3 DNA reads TGTGCCAGCAGCCCACAGAGGGCAGATACGCAGTATTTT. Protein product: CASSPQRADTQYF.

The CDR3: CASSPSDYSNQPQHF. The CDR3 DNA is TGCGCCAGCAGCCCCTCCGACTATAGCAATCAGCCCCAGCATTTT. The chain couples TRBV4-1 to TRBJ1-5, with D hard to call. The CDR3 contains 15 residues. V was trimmed by 4 bases and J by 0 bases, leaving 10 bases between them. Germline V gene sequence: CDR1 MGHRA, CDR2 YSYEKL.

This clonotype was detected only a few times. The chain couples TRBV3-1 to TRBJ2-1; 7 nucleotides line up with TRBD1. This CDR3 comprises 16 residues. The germline CDR1 and CDR2 sequences are LGHDT and YNNKEL (reference sequence). J gave up 2 bases and V 0 bases, and 4 bases lay outside the gene matches. The DNA for the CDR3 is TGTGCCAGCAGCCAAGACCCGACAGGGCCCTACAATGAGCAGTTCTTC. This translates into CASSQDPTGPYNEQFF.

The chain links TRBV5-6 to TRBJ2-5, with D unresolved. Trimming took 4 bases from V and 5 from J, leaving 9 bases between them. This CDR3 contains 12 residues. The germline CDR1 and CDR2 sequences are SGHDT and YYEEEE. CDR3 sequence: CASSRQAETQYF. CDR3 coding DNA: TGTGCCAGCAGCCGGCAAGCGGAGACCCAGTACTTC.

The chain employs TRBV7-9 and TRBJ1-1, with no clear D. The CDR3 extends over 14 amino acids. CDR1 is SEHNR and CDR2 is FQNEAQ in the germline V gene (reference sequence). V lost 5 bases and J 1 base, leaving 11 bases between the germline ends. CDR3 protein: CASSLYPGNTEAFF. The CDR3 bases are TGTGCCAGCAGCCTTTATCCGGGGAACACTGAAGCTTTCTTT.

The CDR3 is CAISRKGRDGELFF. CDR3 nucleotides: TGTGCCATCAGCCGAAAGGGAAGGGACGGGGAGCTGTTTTTT. The rearrangement links TRBV10-3 to TRBJ2-2; D is undetermined. V shed 6 bases and J shed 7 bases, with 15 bases lying between them. The CDR3 has 14 amino acids. The germline V gene has CDR1 ENHRY and CDR2 SYGVKD.